These T cell receptor beta chains were read from a single sample in a study of post-analysis software for immune sequencing data. TCRdb passed the PCR reads through MiXCR, listing each CDR3 protein once. The top ten hold 3% to 3.5% of the sample, which has 180,000 or so distinct CDR3 sequences, approximately 30% seen once. Material for sequencing was blood. All receptors derive from a girl aged 2-17 years with multiple sclerosis. The CDR3 runs from the conserved cysteine through the conserved F or W. A D gene is named only where the DNA matches it firmly. Rows may omit the clone size; those that give it use once, few, many or a size class.

J | size | V | D | CDR3 | DNA
TRBJ2-7 | many | TRBV5-1 | . | CASSLTGSSYEQYF | TGTGCCAGCAGTTTAACAGGGAGCTCCTACGAGCAGTACTTC
TRBJ2-1 | few | TRBV11-2 | TRBD2 | CASSLSPGGSRYNEQFF | TGTGCCAGCAGCTTGTCTCCGGGCGGGAGTAGGTACAATGAGCAGTTCTTC
TRBJ1-6 | . | TRBV5-1 | . | CASKPGGAPNSPLHF | TGCGCCAGTAAACCCGGTGGGGCACCTAATTCACCCCTCCACTTT
TRBJ1-1 | . | TRBV5-1 | . | CASSLGVGTYVNTEAFF | TGCGCCAGCAGCCTAGGGGTCGGGACGTACGTGAACACTGAAGCTTTCTTT
TRBJ2-7 | many | TRBV6-6 | . | CASSYGLSYEQYF | TGTGCCAGCAGTTACGGACTTTCCTACGAGCAGTACTTC
TRBJ2-3 | many | TRBV7-2 | TRBD2 | CASSQVALAGGDTQYF | TGTGCCAGCAGCCAGGTGGCCCTAGCGGGAGGGGATACGCAGTATTTT
TRBJ2-3 | . | TRBV5-6 | TRBD2 | CASSRTRGASTDTQYF | TGTGCCAGCAGCAGAACGCGGGGGGCTAGCACAGATACGCAGTATTTT
TRBJ2-1 | once | TRBV7-7 | TRBD2 | CASSRSLTSGNSGEQFF | TGTGCTAGCAGCCGATCCTTGACTAGCGGCAACAGTGGGGAGCAGTTCTTC
TRBJ2-5 | many | TRBV28 | . | CASSQLAKGQTQYF | TGTGCCAGCAGTCAGCTAGCGAAGGGGCAGACCCAGTACTTC
TRBJ1-2 | . | TRBV20-1 | . | CSASFFAEARKGGYTF | TGCAGTGCTAGTTTTTTCGCCGAGGCTAGAAAGGGTGGCTACACCTTC
TRBJ2-1 | few | TRBV6-6 | TRBD2 | CASAKTSLAGKYNEQFF | TGTGCCAGCGCCAAAACTTCACTAGCGGGAAAATACAATGAGCAGTTCTTC
TRBJ1-4 | few | TRBV6-5 | . | CASSYQGKLFF | TGTGCCAGCAGTTATCAAGGAAAACTGTTTTTT
TRBJ2-3 | many | TRBV29-1 | . | CSVGGSGADTQYF | TGCAGCGTTGGGGGCAGTGGGGCAGATACGCAGTATTTT
TRBJ1-4 | once | TRBV28 | . | CASSLTVGNEILFF | TGTGCCAGCAGTTTAACAGTGGGTAATGAAATACTGTTTTTT
TRBJ1-6 | . | TRBV20-1 | TRBD1 | CSARGQGRSPPHF | TGCAGTGCCAGGGGACAGGGGCGGTCACCCCCCCACTTT
TRBJ2-7 | . | TRBV28 | . | CASSLFGGGGIEQYF | TGTGCCAGCAGTTTGTTCGGCGGAGGAGGAATCGAGCAGTACTTC
TRBJ2-2 | once | TRBV5-1 | . | CASSSRGADTGELFF | TGCGCCAGCAGTTCTAGGGGCGCGGACACCGGGGAGCTGTTTTTT
TRBJ2-5 | . | TRBV5-1 | TRBD2 | CASSLVSSLADETQYF | TGCGCCAGCAGCTTGGTTTCAAGCCTAGCGGACGAGACCCAGTACTTC
TRBJ2-5 | many | TRBV5-1 | . | CASSLVPGKETQYF | TGCGCCAGCAGCTTGGTTCCAGGAAAAGAGACCCAGTACTTC
TRBJ2-7 | many | TRBV7-9 | . | CASSLMDSYEQYF | TGTGCCAGCAGCTTGATGGACTCCTACGAGCAGTACTTC
TRBJ2-7 | . | TRBV4-2 | TRBD2 | CASSQDTAGGTYEQYF | TGTGCCAGCAGCCAAGATACGGCGGGAGGAACCTACGAGCAGTACTTC
TRBJ1-2 | once | TRBV3-1 | TRBD1 | CASSLRDRNYGYTF | TGTGCCAGCAGCCTCCGGGACAGGAACTATGGCTACACCTTC
TRBJ1-3 | once | TRBV28 | . | CASSAAGRHWGNTIYF | TGTGCCAGCAGTGCCGCAGGGCGGCATTGGGGAAACACCATATATTTT
TRBJ2-3 | . | TRBV5-1 | TRBD2 | CASSPQAGRGDTQYF | TGCGCCAGCAGCCCGCAAGCGGGAAGGGGAGATACGCAGTATTTT
TRBJ2-1 | many | TRBV5-1 | TRBD1 | CASSSYRGYNEQFF | TGCGCCAGCAGCTCCTACAGGGGGTACAATGAGCAGTTCTTC
TRBJ1-1 | few | TRBV20-1 | . | CSARDRRAGAGEAFF | TGCAGTGCTAGAGATAGAAGGGCGGGGGCCGGTGAAGCTTTCTTT
TRBJ1-5 | few | TRBV20-1 | TRBD1 | CSAGQGGNQPQHF | TGCAGTGCGGGGCAGGGGGGCAATCAGCCCCAGCATTTT
TRBJ2-7 | many | TRBV12-3/TRBV12-4 | TRBD1 | CASSYAGTGAYEQYF | TGTGCCAGCAGTTACGCCGGGACAGGAGCCTACGAGCAGTACTTC
TRBJ2-7 | . | TRBV6-1 | . | CASNRGLVNEQYF | TGTGCCAGTAACAGGGGACTAGTCAATGAGCAGTACTTC
TRBJ2-1 | . | TRBV11-2 | TRBD2 | CASSPQGLAGSLSYNEQFF | TGTGCCAGCAGCCCCCAGGGACTAGCGGGTTCTCTCTCCTACAATGAGCAGTTCTTC
TRBJ2-5 | . | TRBV6-6 | TRBD2 | CASNWSGGQETQYF | TGTGCCAGCAACTGGAGCGGGGGCCAAGAGACCCAGTACTTC
TRBJ1-2 | . | TRBV4-1 | . | CASSQVTQSNGYTF | TGCGCCAGCAGCCAAGTAACACAGAGTAATGGCTACACCTTC
TRBJ1-1 | many | TRBV6-5 | . | CASRRTGGGTEAFF | TGTGCCAGCAGGCGTACCGGCGGCGGCACTGAAGCTTTCTTT
TRBJ2-3 | few | TRBV20-1 | TRBD1 | CSANRGRGTDTQYF | TGCAGTGCCAACAGGGGGCGCGGCACAGATACGCAGTATTTT
TRBJ2-7 | . | TRBV20-1 | . | CSAREGLSEQYF | TGCAGTGCTAGAGAGGGACTTTCGGAGCAGTACTTC
TRBJ2-3 | few | TRBV5-1 | . | CASSQTIRTDTQYF | TGCGCCAGCAGCCAGACTATCCGCACAGATACGCAGTATTTT
TRBJ2-4 | . | TRBV20-1 | . | CRASRSGEQYF | TGCAGGGCTAGCCGTTCGGGGGAGCAGTACTTC
TRBJ1-5 | few | TRBV12-3/TRBV12-4 | . | CASSTYWGVNSNQPQHF | TGTGCCAGCAGTACCTATTGGGGGGTGAATAGCAATCAGCCCCAGCATTTT
TRBJ2-7 | . | TRBV6-1 | . | CASNSQSRGYEQYF | TGTGCCAGCAATTCCCAGTCCAGGGGATACGAGCAGTACTTC
TRBJ1-6 | . | TRBV5-1 | . | CASSLDGVNNSPRHF | TGCGCTAGCAGCTTGGACGGGGTCAACAATTCACCCCGCCACTTT